Listed here are 10 T cell receptor beta chains from one sample, sequenced in a study of OX40 agonist ivuxolimab in advanced cancers. Method: immunoSEQ multiplex PCR; TCRdb's copy keeps in-frame clones and lacks some. The table records tens of thousands of clones, about 90% of them present only once. The sequenced sample was CD4+ or CD8+ T cells sorted from blood, obtained in a trial of the OX40 agonist ivuxolimab. Receptors were obtained from an adult with an advanced solid tumor such as melanoma, head and neck, liver or kidney cancer.

J is TRBJ2-5 and V is TRBV28; 9 nucleotides align to TRBD1. CDR1 and CDR2 (germline): MDHEN, SYDVKM. CDR3 length: 14 amino acids. The V gene end was trimmed by 5 bases and the J gene end by 5 bases; junction bases not matched to a gene: 6. The CDR3 here is CASSLTGGEETQYF. The CDR3 bases are TGTGCCAGCAGTCTCACAGGGGGCGAGGAGACCCAGTACTTC.

The gene calls are TRBV5-6 and TRBJ2-3; TRBD2 aligns across 10 bases. Trimming at V came to 4 bases and at J to 6 bases, leaving 8 bases not matched to a gene. CDR3 length: 15 amino acids. The germline V gene encodes CDR1 SGHDT and CDR2 YYEEEE. In DNA form, the CDR3 reads TGTGCCAGCAGCGAGGGACTAGCGCAGTTGGATACGCAGTATTTT. It encodes CASSEGLAQLDTQYF.

This chain joins TRBV10-3 and TRBJ2-1; possibly TRBD2 for D (5 bases). Germline V lookup: CDR1 ENHRY, CDR2 SYGVKD. Between the trimmed V and J ends, which lost 3 bases and 6 bases, there was a span of 18 bases. This CDR3 is built from 16 residues. The CDR3 region has the DNA TGTGCCATCAGTGAACCTGCTAGCAAGGAAGGCAATGAGCAGTTCTTC. Its translation is CAISEPASKEGNEQFF.

The rearrangement links TRBV2 to TRBJ2-7; the D is unclear. The CDR3 totals 14 residues. Germline V gives CDR1 SNHLY, CDR2 FYNNEI. V lost 6 bases and J 3 bases, leaving 15 bases between the germline ends. CDR3 loop: CASRWTEVHYEQYV. CDR3 bases: TGTGCCAGCAGATGGACCGAAGTTCACTACGAGCAGTACGTC.

The chain carries TRBV4-2 and TRBJ1-3; 11 nucleotides align to TRBD1. V trimming: 4 bases; J trimming: 0 bases; junction bases outside the gene matches: 5. From germline, CDR1 is LGHNA and CDR2 YNFKEQ. This CDR3 is built from 17 residues. CDR3 sequence (DNA): TGTGCCAGCAGCCGCGGACAGGGGGCCAGCTCTGGAAACACCATATATTTT. Its translation: CASSRGQGASSGNTIYF.

This clone was detected once. The V call is TRBV21-1, the J call TRBJ1-3; the D segment call TRBD1 is taken from the table without a DNA check. TRBV21-1 is classified as a pseudogene. The CDR3 spans 19 residues. This CDR3 is CASSKGATAEGADGNTIYF. CDR3 DNA sequence: TGTGCCAGCAGCAAAGGAGCCACCGCGGAGGGGGCTGATGGAAACACCATATATTTT.

This chain uses TRBV19 with TRBJ1-1; the D is unclear. Germline V gene sequence: CDR1 LNHDA, CDR2 SQIVND (reference sequence). The CDR3 loop spans 13 amino acids. V lost 5 bases to trimming and J lost 5 bases, with 12 bases between them. Here the CDR3 DNA reads TGTGCCAGTAGTTTTAGAGGTTTTACTGAAGCTTTCTTT. Translated, it gives CASSFRGFTEAFF.

The chain combines TRBV30 with TRBJ1-5; 8 positions match TRBD1. Germline assignment: CDR1 GTSNPN and CDR2 SVGIG (reference sequence). V was pared by 2 bases and J by 7 bases, with 7 bases of the junction left unmatched. The CDR3 is 14 amino acids. The DNA for the CDR3 is TGTGCCTGGAGTCCAAGACAGGGGAGCCAGCCCCAGCATTTT. This encodes CAWSPRQGSQPQHF.

The chain combines TRBV2 with TRBJ2-7; 8 bases align to TRBD2. CDR1 is SNHLY, CDR2 FYNNEI, per germline. V shed 2 bases, J shed 0 bases, and the junction held 9 bases outside the gene matches. The CDR3 runs to 17 residues. The CDR3 is CASSEWGLGQSSYEQYF. The CDR3 DNA follows: TGTGCCAGCAGTGAATGGGGACTAGGCCAGAGCTCCTACGAGCAGTACTTC.

The chain employs TRBV13 and TRBJ2-2, with 9 bases identical to TRBD1. The CDR3 covers 15 residues. The V gene's germline CDR1 is PRHDT and CDR2 FYEKMQ (reference sequence). Trimming removed 6 bases from V and 5 bases from J; junction bases left unmatched: 7. The CDR3, as DNA: TGTGCCAGCAGTTTGGGACAGGGAGTTACCGGGGAGCTGTTTTTT. Its protein is CASSLGQGVTGELFF.